These 6 T cell receptor beta chains came from one sample sequenced in a study of T cell clonality in common variable immunodeficiency. Overall study findings and caveats: In common variable immunodeficiency, TCR beta chains reportedly carried fewer deletions and N-nucleotide insertions.

Libraries were prepared by immunoSEQ multiplex PCR; TCRdb keeps only in-frame clonotypes and omits some of them. The sample contains 25,000 to 30,000 clones, none of them singletons. No antigen has been assigned to these receptors. The sample was peripheral blood mononuclear cells. These receptors were obtained from a human donor with common variable immunodeficiency.

This clone was recorded at least ten times. The read terminates 3 residues ahead of where the CDR3 ends, so the germline J gene completes it. The chain links TRBV7-9 to TRBJ2-5; D gene ambiguous. This CDR3 is built from 11 residues. Germline loops: CDR1 SEHNR, CDR2 FQNEAQ (reference sequence). Trimming took 5 bases from V and 5 from J, leaving 6 bases between them. CDR3 bases read: TGTGCCAGCAGCCACTCGGAGACC. This codes for CASSHSET. The entire CDR3 protein is CASSHSETQYF.

This clone was seen a handful of times. The CDR3 end lies 3 residues beyond the end of the read and is filled in from the germline J gene. The gene calls are TRBV11-2 and TRBJ2-7; 9 bases are a match to TRBD1. V lost 4 bases, J lost 5 bases, and 9 bases stayed unmatched. The CDR3 extends over 15 amino acids. Germline-derived CDR1 and CDR2 are SGHAT and FQNNGV. CDR3 DNA (partial): TGTGCCAGCAGCTCAATCTACAGGGGGCGGGACGAG. Translation: CASSSIYRGRDE. The CDR3 in its entirety is CASSSIYRGRDEQYF.

The table lists this clone with many counts. The CDR3 goes on 3 residues after the read ends, and that part is filled in from the germline J gene. This chain links TRBV2 with TRBJ2-3; TRBD2 agrees at 11 bases. Germline CDR1 and CDR2: SNHLY and FYNNEI. The CDR3 spans 15 residues. After removal of 5 bases from V and 1 base from J, the junction contained 2 bases not matched to a gene. CDR3 in amino acids: CASSPGLAGTDTQYF. The DNA read from the CDR3 is TGTGCCAGCAGTCCGGGACTAGCGGGCACAGATACG. Full variable domain (outside the CDR3, taken from reference TRBV2 and TRBJ2-3): EPEVTQTPSHQVTQMGQEVILRCVPISNHLYFYWYRQILGQKVEFLVSFYNNEISEKSEIFDDQFSVERPDGSNFTLKIRSTKLEDSAMYFCASSPGLAGTDTQYFGPGTRLTVL.

This clone was detected only a few times. The CDR3 reads CASKGQETQYF. The sequenced part of the CDR3 DNA is TGCGCCAGCAAGGGCCAAGAGACC. The gene calls are TRBV5-1 and TRBJ2-5; the D is unclear. The read comes to an end 3 residues before the CDR3 does, leaving the germline J gene to fill in the end. The V gene lost 6 bases and the J gene lost 1 base, with 4 bases spanning the gap. From germline, CDR1 is SGHRS and CDR2 YFSETQ. This CDR3 is 11 amino acids long.

Regarding this clone: The CDR3 end lies 3 residues beyond the end of the read and is filled in from the germline J gene. The J gene is TRBJ2-1, the V gene TRBV20-1, with 9 bases lining up with TRBD2. This CDR3 is built from 14 residues. V shed 5 bases and J 7 bases; nucleotides not matched to a gene: 9. Per germline, CDR1 DFQATT and CDR2 SNEGSKA (reference sequence). The CDR3 is CSALAGTSFNEQFF. The CDR3 bases that were read are TGCAGTGCTCTGGCCGGGACTAGCTTTAATGAG.

This clone was picked up many times. CDR3 amino acids: CATSRGGGTYEQYF. CDR3 DNA, as far as it was read: TGTGCCACCAGCAGGGGCGGGGGCACCTACGAG. The chain has TRBV15 and TRBJ2-7; a possible D gene is TRBD2 (7 bases). With the read ending 3 residues before the CDR3 end, the germline J gene is used to fill in that end. There are 14 residues in the CDR3. V shed 3 bases and J shed 2 bases, with 11 bases lying between them. Looked up from germline, CDR1 is LNHNV and CDR2 is YYDKDF (reference sequence).